A single sample gave rise to the 10 T cell receptor beta chains below, sequenced in a study of cytomegalovirus exposure and HLA in healthy donors. Researchers ran the PCR with 60 Vbeta and 13 Jbeta primers. Clones were read by immunoSEQ multiplex PCR, and TCRdb kept only the in-frame ones, dropping some. The data show about 77,000 clones, and the top ten clones hold around 15%. Sequenced sample: PBMCs. Receptor source: a man in his forties or fifties in good health and CMV-seropositive.

The J gene is TRBJ2-2, the V gene TRBV9, with 9 bases aligning to TRBD2. The CDR3 is 14 residues long. CDR1 SGDLS and CDR2 YYNGEE come from the germline V gene. With 7 bases clipped from V and 5 bases from J, the junction kept 6 bases outside the gene matches. In DNA form, the CDR3 reads TGTGCCAGCGCGGGGGGGCCGAGGACCGGGGAGCTGTTTTTT. This translates into CASAGGPRTGELFF.

DNA for the CDR3: TGTGCCTGGAACCCTAGCGGATACAATGAGCAGTTCTTC. Protein: CAWNPSGYNEQFF. The V and J genes are TRBV30 and TRBJ2-1, with 7 positions matching TRBD2. Germline CDR1 GTSNPN, CDR2 SVGIG (reference sequence). V shed 4 bases, J shed 4 bases, and the junction held 4 bases outside the gene matches. This CDR3 spans 13 amino acids.

A note on this clone: It is unclear where the CDR3 begins or ends on the DNA, so no DNA is shown, and the CDR3 is as TCRdb lists it. The chain is built from TRBV5-1 and TRBJ1-2. Including both end residues, the CDR3 is 20 amino acids long. Germline assignment: CDR1 SGHRS and CDR2 YFSETQ. Here the CDR3 reads CASSLAKDGGGTSVLWGYTF.

The chain combines TRBV6-1 with TRBJ1-2; D not resolved. V lost 6 bases to trimming and J lost 5 bases, with 10 bases between them. CDR1 and CDR2 from the germline V gene are MNHNS and SASEGT. This CDR3 region has 12 residues. The CDR3 loop reads CASRATSYGYTF. CDR3 in DNA: TGTGCCAGCAGGGCGACTAGTTATGGCTACACCTTC.

CDR3: CASSPGTGSDTQYF. The CDR3 DNA reads as TGTGCCAGCAGCCCCGGGACAGGGTCAGATACGCAGTATTTT. The rearrangement uses TRBV28 and TRBJ2-3; 9 bases are shared with TRBD1. The CDR3 runs 14 residues. Germline V gene data show CDR1 as MDHEN and CDR2 as SYDVKM. Germline trimming cut 6 bases from V and 4 bases from J; bases unmatched to any gene: 5.

The rearrangement links TRBV19 to TRBJ1-5, with 7 positions matching TRBD1. The germline V gene encodes CDR1 LNHDA and CDR2 SQIVND (reference sequence). The CDR3 spans 15 residues. J gave up 1 base and V 4 bases, and 4 bases lay outside the gene matches. The CDR3, as DNA: TGTGCCAGTAGTAGCGACAGGGTAAGCAATCAGCCCCAGCATTTT. Amino acid sequence: CASSSDRVSNQPQHF.

The chain uses TRBV12-5 and TRBJ2-2; 8 nucleotides agree with TRBD2. This CDR3 is 14 amino acids long. Germline CDR1 and CDR2: LGHNT and FRNRAP. V lost 3 bases to trimming and J lost 4 bases; unmatched junction nucleotides: 1. The DNA for the CDR3 is TGTGCTAGTGGTTTCGGGGGGGTCACCGGGGAGCTGTTTTTT. Protein sequence: CASGFGGVTGELFF.

CDR3 sequence reads: CASSLSGGSYNEQFF. CDR3 bases: TGTGCCAGCAGCTTAAGCGGGGGCTCCTACAATGAGCAGTTCTTC. This chain connects TRBV11-3 to TRBJ2-1, with TRBD2 identical over 8 bases. Germline lookup yields CDR1 SGHNT and CDR2 YENEEA. This CDR3 is built from 15 residues. The ends lost 2 bases at V and 0 bases at J; junction bases unmatched: 0.

This chain uses TRBV5-8 with TRBJ2-1; 13 bases fit TRBD2. With V trimmed by 4 bases and J by 9 bases, 7 bases remained unmatched. Germline V CDR1 and CDR2: SGHTS, YDEGEE. This CDR3 has 15 residues. CDR3 coding DNA: TGTGCCAGCAGCCTTACTAGCGGGGGGGCAGGTGAGCAGTTCTTC. Translating it yields CASSLTSGGAGEQFF.

The CDR3 loop reads CASSFPGETEAFF. CDR3 in DNA: TGTGCCAGCAGCTTTCCAGGGGAAACTGAAGCTTTCTTT. The rearrangement joins TRBV5-6 to TRBJ1-1; weak D call: TRBD1 (6 bases). From germline, CDR1 is SGHDT and CDR2 YYEEEE. This CDR3 is built from 13 residues. V lost 2 bases, J lost 5 bases, and 10 bases lay in between.